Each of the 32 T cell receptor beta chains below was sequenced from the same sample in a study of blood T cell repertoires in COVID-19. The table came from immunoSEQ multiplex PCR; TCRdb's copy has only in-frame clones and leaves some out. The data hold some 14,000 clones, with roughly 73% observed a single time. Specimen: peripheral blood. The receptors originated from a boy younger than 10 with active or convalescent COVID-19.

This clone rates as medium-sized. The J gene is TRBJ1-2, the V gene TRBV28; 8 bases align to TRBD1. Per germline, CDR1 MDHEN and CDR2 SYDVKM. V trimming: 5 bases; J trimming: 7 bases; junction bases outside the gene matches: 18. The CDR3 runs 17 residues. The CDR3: CASSQGADKWARSGYTF. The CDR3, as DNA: TGTGCCAGCAGTCAGGGGGCTGACAAGTGGGCTAGGAGTGGCTACACCTTC.

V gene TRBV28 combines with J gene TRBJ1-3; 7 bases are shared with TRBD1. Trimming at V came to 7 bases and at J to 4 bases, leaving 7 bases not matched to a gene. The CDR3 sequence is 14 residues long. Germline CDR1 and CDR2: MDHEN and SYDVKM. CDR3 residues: CASNTGVTGNTIYF. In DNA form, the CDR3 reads TGTGCCAGCAATACAGGGGTAACCGGAAACACCATATATTTT.

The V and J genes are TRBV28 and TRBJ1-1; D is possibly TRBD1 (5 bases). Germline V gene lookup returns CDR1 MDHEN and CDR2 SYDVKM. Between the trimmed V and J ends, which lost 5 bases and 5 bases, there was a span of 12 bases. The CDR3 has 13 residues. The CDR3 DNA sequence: TGTGCCAGCAGTGGACGGAGGGGTACTGAAGCTTTCTTT. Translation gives CASSGRRGTEAFF.

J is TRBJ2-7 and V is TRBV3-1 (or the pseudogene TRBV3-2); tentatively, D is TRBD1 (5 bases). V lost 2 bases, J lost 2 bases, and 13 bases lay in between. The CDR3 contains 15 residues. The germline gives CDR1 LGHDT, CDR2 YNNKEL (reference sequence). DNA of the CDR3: TGTGCCAGCAGCCAATGGGTTATAGGGGCCTACGAGCAGTACTTC. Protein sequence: CASSQWVIGAYEQYF.

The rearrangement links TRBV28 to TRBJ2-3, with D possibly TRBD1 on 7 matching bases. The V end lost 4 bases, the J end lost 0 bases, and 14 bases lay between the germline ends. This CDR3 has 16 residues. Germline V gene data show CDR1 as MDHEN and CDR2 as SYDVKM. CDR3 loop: CASSSRGGGSTDTQYF. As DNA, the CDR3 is TGTGCCAGCAGTTCCCGCGGAGGGGGCAGCACAGATACGCAGTATTTT.

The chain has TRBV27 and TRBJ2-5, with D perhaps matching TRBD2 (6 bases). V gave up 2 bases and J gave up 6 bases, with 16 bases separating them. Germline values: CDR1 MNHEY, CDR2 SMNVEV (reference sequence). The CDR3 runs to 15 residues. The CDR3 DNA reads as TGTGCCAGCAGTTTACGGCAGGGAGGCGGGAAGACCCAGTACTTC. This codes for CASSLRQGGGKTQYF.

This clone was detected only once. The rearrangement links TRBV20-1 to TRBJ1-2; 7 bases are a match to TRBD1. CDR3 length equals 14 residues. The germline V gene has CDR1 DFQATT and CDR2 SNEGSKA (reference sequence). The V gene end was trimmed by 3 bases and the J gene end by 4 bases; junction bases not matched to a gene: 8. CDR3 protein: CSASAPGQLYGYTF. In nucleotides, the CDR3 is TGCAGTGCTAGTGCTCCGGGACAGCTCTATGGCTACACCTTC.

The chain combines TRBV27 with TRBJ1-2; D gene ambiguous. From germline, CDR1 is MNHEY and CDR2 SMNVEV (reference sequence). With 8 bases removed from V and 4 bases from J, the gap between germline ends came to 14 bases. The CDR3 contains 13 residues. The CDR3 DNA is TGTGCCAGCCGCCGGTTAGGGAGCTATGGCTACACCTTC. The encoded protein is CASRRLGSYGYTF.

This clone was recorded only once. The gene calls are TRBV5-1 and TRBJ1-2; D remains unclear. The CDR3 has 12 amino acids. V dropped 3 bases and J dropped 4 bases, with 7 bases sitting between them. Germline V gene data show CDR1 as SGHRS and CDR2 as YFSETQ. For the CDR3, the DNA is TGCGCCAGCAGCTCCAACAGCTATGGCTACACCTTC. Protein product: CASSSNSYGYTF.

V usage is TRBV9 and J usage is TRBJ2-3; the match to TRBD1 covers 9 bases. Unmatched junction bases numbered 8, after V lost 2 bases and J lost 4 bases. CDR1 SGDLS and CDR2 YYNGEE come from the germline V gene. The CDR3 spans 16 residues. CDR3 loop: CASSVDLGQGADTQYF. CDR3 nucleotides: TGTGCCAGCAGCGTCGACTTGGGACAGGGCGCAGATACGCAGTATTTT.

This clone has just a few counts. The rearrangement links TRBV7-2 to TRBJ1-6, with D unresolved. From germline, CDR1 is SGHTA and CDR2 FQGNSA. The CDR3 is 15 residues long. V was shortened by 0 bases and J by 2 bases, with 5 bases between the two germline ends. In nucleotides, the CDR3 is TGTGCCAGCAGCTTAGCGGGCCCCTATAATTCACCCCTCCACTTT. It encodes CASSLAGPYNSPLHF.

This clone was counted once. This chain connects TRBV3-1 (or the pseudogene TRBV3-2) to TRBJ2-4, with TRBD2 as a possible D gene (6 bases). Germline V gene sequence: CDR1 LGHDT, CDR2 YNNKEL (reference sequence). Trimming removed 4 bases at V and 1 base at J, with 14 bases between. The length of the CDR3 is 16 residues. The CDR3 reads CASSPRDSGAKNIQYF. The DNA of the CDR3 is TGTGCCAGCAGCCCCCGGGACTCCGGGGCCAAAAACATTCAGTACTTC.

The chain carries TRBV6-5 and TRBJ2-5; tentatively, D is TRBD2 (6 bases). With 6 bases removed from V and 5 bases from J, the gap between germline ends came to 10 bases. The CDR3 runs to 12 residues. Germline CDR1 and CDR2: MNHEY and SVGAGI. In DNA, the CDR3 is TGTGCCAGCAGCACACGGGGGGAGACCCAGTACTTC. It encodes CASSTRGETQYF.

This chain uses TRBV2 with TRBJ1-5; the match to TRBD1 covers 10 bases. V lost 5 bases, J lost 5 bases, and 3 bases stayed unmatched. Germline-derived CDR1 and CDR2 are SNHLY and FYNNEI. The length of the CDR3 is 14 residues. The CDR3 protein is CASSRQGADQPQHF. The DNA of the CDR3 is TGTGCCAGCAGTCGACAGGGGGCCGATCAGCCCCAGCATTTT.

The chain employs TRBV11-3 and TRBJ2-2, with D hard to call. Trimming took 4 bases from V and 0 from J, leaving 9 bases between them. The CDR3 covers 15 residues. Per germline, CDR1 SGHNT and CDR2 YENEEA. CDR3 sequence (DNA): TGTGCCAGCAGCTCTAGAGAGGCGAACACCGGGGAGCTGTTTTTT. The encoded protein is CASSSREANTGELFF.

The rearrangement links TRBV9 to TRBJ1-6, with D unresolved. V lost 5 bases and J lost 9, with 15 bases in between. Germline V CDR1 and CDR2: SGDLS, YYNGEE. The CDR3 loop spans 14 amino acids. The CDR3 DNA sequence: TGTGCCAGCAGTGTGGGAGAAGCCAGTTCACCCCTCCACTTT. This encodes CASSVGEASSPLHF.

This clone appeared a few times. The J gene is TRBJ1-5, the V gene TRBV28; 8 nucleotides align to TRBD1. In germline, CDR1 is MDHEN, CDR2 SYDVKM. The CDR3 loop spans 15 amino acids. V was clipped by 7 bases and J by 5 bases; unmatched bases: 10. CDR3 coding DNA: TGTGCCAGCACTCAAGACAGGGGCCCCTATCAGCCCCAGCATTTT. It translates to CASTQDRGPYQPQHF.

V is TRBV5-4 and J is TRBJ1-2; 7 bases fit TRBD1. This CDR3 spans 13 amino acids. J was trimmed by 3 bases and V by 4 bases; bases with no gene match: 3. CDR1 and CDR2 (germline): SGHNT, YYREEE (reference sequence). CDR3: CASSRTGDYGYTF. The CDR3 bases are TGTGCCAGCAGCCGGACAGGAGACTATGGCTACACCTTC.

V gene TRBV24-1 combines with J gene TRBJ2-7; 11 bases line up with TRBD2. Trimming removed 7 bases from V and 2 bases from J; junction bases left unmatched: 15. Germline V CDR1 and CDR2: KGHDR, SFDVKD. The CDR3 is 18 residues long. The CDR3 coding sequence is TGTGCCACCAGGGAAAGAGGGACTGGGACTAGCGGTCCCTACGAGCAGTACGTC. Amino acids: CATRERGTGTSGPYEQYV.

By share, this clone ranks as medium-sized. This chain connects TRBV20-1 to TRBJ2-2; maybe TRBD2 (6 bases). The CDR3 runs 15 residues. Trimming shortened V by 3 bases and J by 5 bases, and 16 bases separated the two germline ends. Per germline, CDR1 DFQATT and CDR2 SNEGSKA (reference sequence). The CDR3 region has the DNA TGCAGTGCTAGTCGGGACTCACCCCTTACCGGGGAGCTGTTTTTT. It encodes CSASRDSPLTGELFF.

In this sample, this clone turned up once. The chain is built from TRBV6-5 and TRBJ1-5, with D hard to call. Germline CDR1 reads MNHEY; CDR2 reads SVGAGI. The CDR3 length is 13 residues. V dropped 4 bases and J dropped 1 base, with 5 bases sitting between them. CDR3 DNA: TGTGCCAGCAGTTCCTACAGCAATCAGCCCCAGCATTTT. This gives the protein CASSSYSNQPQHF.

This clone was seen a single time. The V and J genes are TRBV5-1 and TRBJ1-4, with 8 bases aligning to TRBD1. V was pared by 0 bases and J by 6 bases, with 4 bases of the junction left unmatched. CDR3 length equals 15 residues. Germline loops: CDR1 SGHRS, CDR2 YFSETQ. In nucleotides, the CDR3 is TGCGCCAGCAGCTTGGCAGGGGGCGCCGATGAAAAACTGTTTTTT. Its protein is CASSLAGGADEKLFF.

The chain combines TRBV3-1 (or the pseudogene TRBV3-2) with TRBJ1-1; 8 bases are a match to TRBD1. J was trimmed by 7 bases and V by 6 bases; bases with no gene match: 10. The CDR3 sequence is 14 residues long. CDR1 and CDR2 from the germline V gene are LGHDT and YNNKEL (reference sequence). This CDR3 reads CASRPQGGLGEAFF. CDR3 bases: TGTGCCAGCAGGCCACAGGGGGGGTTGGGTGAAGCTTTCTTT.

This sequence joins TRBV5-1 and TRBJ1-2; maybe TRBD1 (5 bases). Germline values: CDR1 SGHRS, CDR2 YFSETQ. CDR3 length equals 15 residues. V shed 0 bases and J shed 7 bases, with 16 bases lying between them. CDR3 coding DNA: TGCGCCAGCAGCTTGGCCGCAGGGCAGTTCTTTGGCTACACCTTC. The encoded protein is CASSLAAGQFFGYTF.

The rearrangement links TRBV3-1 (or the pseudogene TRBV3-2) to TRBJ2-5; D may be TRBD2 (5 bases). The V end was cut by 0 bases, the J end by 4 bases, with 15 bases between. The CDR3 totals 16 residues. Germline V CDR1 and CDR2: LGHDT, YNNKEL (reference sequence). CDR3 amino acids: CASSQDIGLWGETQYF. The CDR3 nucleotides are TGTGCCAGCAGCCAAGATATTGGACTTTGGGGAGAGACCCAGTACTTC.

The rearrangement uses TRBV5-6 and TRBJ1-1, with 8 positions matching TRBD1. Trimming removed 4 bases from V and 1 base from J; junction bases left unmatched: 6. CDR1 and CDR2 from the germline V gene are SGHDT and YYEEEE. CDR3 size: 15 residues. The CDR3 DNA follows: TGTGCCAGCAGCCCAGGGGGCTGGGGGAACACTGAAGCTTTCTTT. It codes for CASSPGGWGNTEAFF.

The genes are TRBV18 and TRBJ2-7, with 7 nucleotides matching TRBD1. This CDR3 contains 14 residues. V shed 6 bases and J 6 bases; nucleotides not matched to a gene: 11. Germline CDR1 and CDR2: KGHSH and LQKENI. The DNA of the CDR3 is TGTGCCAGCTCCCCCAATACAGGGGTCCGCGAGCAGTACTTC. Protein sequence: CASSPNTGVREQYF.

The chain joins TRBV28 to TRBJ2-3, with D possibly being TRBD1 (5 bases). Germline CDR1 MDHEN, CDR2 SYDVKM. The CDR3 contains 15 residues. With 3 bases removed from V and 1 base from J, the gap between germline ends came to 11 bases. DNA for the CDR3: TGTGCCAGCAGTTTTTTAAGGGGCGGCACAGATACGCAGTATTTT. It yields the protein CASSFLRGGTDTQYF.

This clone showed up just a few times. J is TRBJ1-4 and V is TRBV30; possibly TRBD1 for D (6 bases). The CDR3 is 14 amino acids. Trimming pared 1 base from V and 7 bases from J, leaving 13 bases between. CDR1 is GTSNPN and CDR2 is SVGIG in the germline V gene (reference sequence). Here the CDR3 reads CAWSGGPLAEKLFF. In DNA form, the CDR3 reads TGTGCCTGGAGTGGGGGGCCATTGGCTGAAAAACTGTTTTTT.

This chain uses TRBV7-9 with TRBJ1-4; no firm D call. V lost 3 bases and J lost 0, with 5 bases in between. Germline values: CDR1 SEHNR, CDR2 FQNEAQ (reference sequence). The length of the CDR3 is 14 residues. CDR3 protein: CASSLLATNEKLFF. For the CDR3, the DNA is TGTGCCAGCAGCTTGCTAGCAACTAATGAAAAACTGTTTTTT.

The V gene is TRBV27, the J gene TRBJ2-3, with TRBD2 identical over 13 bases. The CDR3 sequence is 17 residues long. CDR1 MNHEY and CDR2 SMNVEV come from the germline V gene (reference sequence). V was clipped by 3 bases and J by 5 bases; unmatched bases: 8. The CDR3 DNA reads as TGTGCCAGCAGTTTCATCCGGACTAGCGGGGGTCTAGATACGCAGTATTTT. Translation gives CASSFIRTSGGLDTQYF.

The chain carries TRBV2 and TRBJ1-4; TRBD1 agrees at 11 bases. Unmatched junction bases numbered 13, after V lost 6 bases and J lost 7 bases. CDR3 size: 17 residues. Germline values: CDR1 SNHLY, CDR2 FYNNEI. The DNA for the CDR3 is TGTGCCAGCAGATATGGACAGGGGGCGTCGACAAGTGAAAAACTGTTTTTT. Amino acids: CASRYGQGASTSEKLFF.